This TCR beta chain derives from a study of T cells after yellow fever vaccination. 5'RACE template switching generated TCR cDNA, adding a universal primer site and UMIs. TCRdb redid the calling of the 5' RACE reads with MiXCR, one entry per CDR3 protein. The data hold 200,000 to 300,000 distinct CDR3 sequences, with under 15% observed a single time. The sample was CD4+ T cells sorted from PBMCs, taken 45 days after the yellow fever booster vaccination. The TCR sequence derives from a man aged 25-40 years who received the YFV17D yellow fever vaccine.

CDR3 bases: TGTGCCATCAAATTGGGACTAGCAGCGCATGAGCAGTTCTTC. It is translated as CAIKLGLAAHEQFF. The chain joins TRBV10-3 to TRBJ2-1; 9 positions agree with TRBD2. The ends lost 7 bases at V and 8 bases at J; junction bases unmatched: 9. Germline V gene lookup returns CDR1 ENHRY and CDR2 SYGVKD. This CDR3 comprises 14 residues.